Listed here is a single T cell receptor (beta chain). This sample is drawn from a study of T cell changes during pregnancy in multiple sclerosis. J lost 7 bases, V lost 6 bases, and 14 bases had no gene match. This CDR3 has 15 residues. Germline loops: CDR1 SGHTA, CDR2 FQGNSA. Data came from immunoSEQ multiplex PCR; TCRdb stores just in-frame clones and leaves some out. Here the sample spans around 30,000 clones, around 94% being singletons. The receptor's source is a female donor with multiple sclerosis, enrolled in a pregnancy study. The sample here was CD8+ T cells from peripheral blood mononuclear cells, taken before pregnancy. This sequence joins TRBV7-2 and TRBJ2-5, with TRBD2 matching 7 bases. Written as DNA, the CDR3 is TGTGCCAGCAGAATTGGGAGGGTTGCCCTGGGGACCCAGTACTTC. Encoded protein: CASRIGRVALGTQYF.